This TCR beta chain was observed in a study of persistence of HIV-infected CD4 T cells. Study-wide results and caveats: Within sorted populations, more oligoclonal TCRs accompanied more oligoclonal proviruses.

The V end was cut by 3 bases, the J end by 3 bases, with 12 bases between. The CDR3 has 14 residues. CDR1 SGHRS and CDR2 YFSETQ come from the germline V gene. Overlapping HIV-1 Gag 15-mer peptides at about 1 ug per peptide per mL were used. CD4+ T cells upregulating both CD40 ligand and CD69 were sorted as responding cells. These HIV-1-infected adults initiated suppressive ART in chronic infection. An approximately 17-hour stimulation of CD8-depleted PBMCs used anti-CD28/CD49d costimulation, CD40-blocking antibody and enfuvirtide. The immunoSEQ assay was version 4, run in survey mode. Clones were sequenced by immunoSEQ multiplex PCR, and TCRdb holds only the in-frame ones, with some missing. The sample carries some 23,000 clones, roughly 70% recorded once. In its sample, this clone was seen a few times. Its antigen is still unknown.

J is TRBJ1-1 and V is TRBV5-1; D gene uncertain. Sequenced here: CD4+ T cells sorted from PBMCs after roughly 18-hour stimulation, sampled from a patient who received antiretroviral therapy. This TCR came from an adult man with HIV who was CMV-seropositive. CDR3 DNA sequence: TGCGCCAGCAGCTCCCGTCGACCGTACACTGAAGCTTTCTTT. Translating gives CASSSRRPYTEAFF.